The 17 T cell receptor beta chains listed next were all sequenced from one sample in a study of vaccination and CD4 T cells after COVID-19. Treatment of the sample: roughly ten-day PBMC culture with coronavirus spike peptide pools or control peptides (ViraFEST assay). No antigen is known for these receptors. CD4+ T cells that had been cultured provided DNA sequenced with the Oncomine TCR Beta short-read assay. TCRdb reanalysed the PCR reads using MiXCR and keeps one entry per CDR3 protein. The sample shows about 8,500 distinct CDR3 sequences, roughly 24% of them seen only once. The specimen was cultured CD4+ T cells from blood. These receptor sequences come from a human donor with COVID-19.

The chain recombines TRBV6-1 with TRBJ2-7; D might be TRBD1 (6 bases). This CDR3 spans 13 amino acids. Germline CDR1 reads MNHNS; CDR2 reads SASEGT. V was clipped by 6 bases and J by 6 bases, with 15 bases between them. The DNA for the CDR3 is TGTGCCAGCAGCTATACAACAGGGTTCGAGCAGTACTTC. Its protein product is CASSYTTGFEQYF.

The chain uses TRBV20-1 and TRBJ2-5; D tentatively reads TRBD1 or TRBD2 (6 bases each). Trimming shortened V by 5 bases and J by 5 bases, and 18 bases separated the two germline ends. The CDR3 spans 14 residues. Germline V gives CDR1 DFQATT, CDR2 SNEGSKA (reference sequence). CDR3 region: CSAWYEGGRETQYF. Here the CDR3 DNA reads TGCAGTGCTTGGTACGAGGGGGGCCGGGAGACCCAGTACTTC.

This clonotype is judged medium-sized (0.01 to 0.1%). The rearrangement joins TRBV27 to TRBJ1-5; TRBD1 aligns across 9 bases. This CDR3 is 17 amino acids long. Germline CDR1 and CDR2: MNHEY and SMNVEV (reference sequence). V was pared by 3 bases and J by 3 bases, with 9 bases of the junction left unmatched. CDR3 nucleotides: TGTGCCAGCAGTTTTACCTGGGACAGGGTCACCAATCAGCCCCAGCATTTT. Protein sequence: CASSFTWDRVTNQPQHF.

This clonotype was seen a handful of times. The genes are TRBV2 and TRBJ1-5; tentative D call: TRBD1 (6 bases). CDR3 length equals 15 residues. Per the germline V gene, CDR1 is SNHLY and CDR2 is FYNNEI. The V end lost 6 bases, the J end lost 0 bases, and 12 bases lay between the germline ends. CDR3 nucleotide sequence: TGTGCCAGCAGAGAGGGACACCTTAGCAATCAGCCCCAGCATTTT. It yields the protein CASREGHLSNQPQHF.

To note about this clonotype: Relative to the germline gene, one junction end is altered; a read error may explain this. The chain employs TRBV11-2 and TRBJ1-2, with D hard to call. CDR3 size: 13 residues. Germline V gene sequence: CDR1 SGHAT, CDR2 FQNNGV. CDR3 nucleotide sequence: TGTACCAGCAGCCAGGATAGTAACTATGGCTACACCTTC. Amino acid sequence: CTSSQDSNYGYTF.

By its share, this clonotype is medium-sized. The rearrangement joins TRBV7-2 to TRBJ2-3, with 9 nucleotides matching TRBD2. The length of the CDR3 is 14 residues. V was pared by 3 bases and J by 6 bases, with 4 bases of the junction left unmatched. CDR1 is SGHTA, CDR2 FQGNSA, per germline. The CDR3 is CASSFAGGPDTQYF. CDR3 nucleotide sequence: TGTGCCAGCAGCTTTGCGGGGGGGCCGGATACGCAGTATTTT. Full variable domain (rest looked up from reference TRBV7-2 and TRBJ2-3): GAGVSQSPSNKVTEKGKDVELRCDPISGHTALYWYRQSLGQGLEFLIYFQGNSAPDKSGLPSDRFSAERTGGSVSTLTIQRTQQEDSAVYLCASSFAGGPDTQYFGPGTRLTVL.

V is TRBV10-3 and J is TRBJ1-3, with D unclear. The V end lost 5 bases, the J end lost 0 bases, and 14 bases lay between the germline ends. Germline-derived CDR1 and CDR2 are ENHRY and SYGVKD. This CDR3 has 16 amino acids. The CDR3 loop reads CAISPRDFGSGNTIYF. The CDR3 region has the DNA TGTGCCATCAGTCCCCGGGATTTTGGCTCTGGAAACACCATATATTTT.

Judged by abundance, this clonotype is medium-sized. The chain couples TRBV20-1 to TRBJ1-5; D gene ambiguous. V was cut by 3 bases and J by 2 bases, with 11 bases left in between. CDR1 DFQATT and CDR2 SNEGSKA come from the germline V gene (reference sequence). The CDR3 contains 14 residues. For the CDR3, the DNA is TGCAGTGCTAGGGACCCCTTTGGCAATCAGCCCCAGCATTTT. It translates to CSARDPFGNQPQHF.

This clonotype is labeled as medium-sized. V usage is TRBV7-2 and J usage is TRBJ1-2, with a possible D match to TRBD1 (5 bases). This CDR3 has 14 residues. CDR1 is SGHTA and CDR2 is FQGNSA in the germline V gene. The V and J ends lost 4 bases and 7 bases respectively, with 16 bases between them. The CDR3 nucleotides are TGTGCCAGCAGCTCCAACTGGCGGGGCTTTGGCTACACCTTC. Translation: CASSSNWRGFGYTF.

This rearrangement joins TRBV10-2 to TRBJ1-2, with D perhaps TRBD1 (5 bases). The CDR3 covers 12 residues. Germline assignment: CDR1 WSHSY and CDR2 SAAADI. Trimming shortened V by 8 bases and J by 3 bases, and 10 bases separated the two germline ends. DNA for the CDR3: TGCGCCAGCCGCGGGGGTGACTATGGCTACACCTTC. It is translated as CASRGGDYGYTF.

The table lists this clonotype with a few counts. The chain carries TRBV19 and TRBJ1-1; 8 positions agree with TRBD1. CDR3 length: 17 residues. The germline gives CDR1 LNHDA, CDR2 SQIVND (reference sequence). The V gene end was trimmed by 6 bases and the J gene end by 5 bases; junction bases not matched to a gene: 17. CDR3 loop: CASSDGGTTGGETEAFF. The CDR3 region has the DNA TGTGCCAGTAGCGACGGAGGGACTACAGGGGGAGAAACTGAAGCTTTCTTT.

The genes are TRBV6-4 and TRBJ1-5, with TRBD1 matching over 9 bases. J was trimmed by 1 base and V by 6 bases; bases with no gene match: 4. This CDR3 has 15 amino acids. Per the germline V gene, CDR1 is MRHNA and CDR2 is SNTAGT. The CDR3 is CASSTGTGSNQPQHF. The CDR3 DNA follows: TGTGCCAGCAGCACCGGGACAGGGAGCAATCAGCCCCAGCATTTT.

V usage is TRBV7-9 and J usage is TRBJ1-1; D is unclear. CDR1 SEHNR and CDR2 FQNEAQ come from the germline V gene (reference sequence). CDR3 length equals 14 residues. The germline V and J ends were trimmed by 0 bases and 0 bases, with 5 bases remaining between them. The DNA for the CDR3 is TGTGCCAGCAGCTTAGCACAGTTGAACACTGAAGCTTTCTTT. The encoded protein is CASSLAQLNTEAFF.

The V gene is TRBV12-3 or TRBV12-4, the J gene TRBJ2-3; TRBD1 is a possible D gene (6 bases). This CDR3 region has 13 residues. V was clipped by 3 bases and J by 4 bases, with 8 bases between them. Here the CDR3 reads CASSFEGADTQYF. The CDR3 nucleotides are TGTGCCAGCAGTTTTGAGGGGGCAGATACGCAGTATTTT.

The CDR3 DNA reads as TGCGCCAGCAGCACAAACAGCGGGGGACACTACAATGAGCAGTTCTTC. Translating it yields CASSTNSGGHYNEQFF. The rearrangement uses TRBV5-1 and TRBJ2-1, with 8 bases that match TRBD2. CDR1 is SGHRS, CDR2 YFSETQ, per germline. The CDR3 is 16 residues long. Trimming at V came to 4 bases and at J to 3 bases, leaving 9 bases not matched to a gene.

J is TRBJ2-7 and V is TRBV7-9, with TRBD1 matching over 10 bases. The CDR3 runs 15 residues. Germline-derived CDR1 and CDR2 are SEHNR and FQNEAQ (reference sequence). V lost 5 bases to trimming and J lost 4 bases; unmatched junction nucleotides: 8. The CDR3 sequence is CASSHDDRGLYEQYF. In DNA form, the CDR3 reads TGTGCCAGCAGCCACGACGACAGGGGGCTGTACGAGCAGTACTTC.

The chain combines TRBV6-1 with TRBJ1-5; D is unresolved. The ends were cut back, 6 bases at V and 4 bases at J, with 10 bases in the middle. The CDR3 loop spans 13 amino acids. CDR1 and CDR2 from the germline V gene are MNHNS and SASEGT. CDR3 sequence: CASSPYQNQPQHF. For the CDR3, the DNA is TGTGCCAGCAGCCCTTACCAGAATCAGCCCCAGCATTTT.